The text below deals with one T cell receptor (beta chain). Its target is not known. PCR was performed using 60 Vbeta and 13 Jbeta primers. TCRdb keeps only in-frame clones here, not all; method: immunoSEQ multiplex PCR. The table shows some 190,000 clones, with around 82% occurring only once. Trimming took off 5 bases at V and 5 bases at J, with 16 bases between the two ends. This CDR3 contains 14 residues. Germline loops: CDR1 SGHTA, CDR2 FQGNSA. This sample is drawn from a study of cytomegalovirus exposure and HLA in healthy donors. Findings of the study overall: Cytomegalovirus status was reportedly diagnosed by the classifier with high specificity and sensitivity. TCR beta V segments were, for the most part, productive about 87% or about 30% of the time in an earlier analysis.

The origin of this receptor is a man between 40 and 49 years old in good health and CMV-seropositive. The sequenced sample consisted of PBMCs. The V call is TRBV7-2, the J call TRBJ2-7; perhaps TRBD1 as D (5 bases). CDR3 sequence: CASSRWQGTHEQYF. In DNA form, the CDR3 reads TGTGCCAGCAGCCGTTGGCAGGGTACCCACGAGCAGTACTTC.